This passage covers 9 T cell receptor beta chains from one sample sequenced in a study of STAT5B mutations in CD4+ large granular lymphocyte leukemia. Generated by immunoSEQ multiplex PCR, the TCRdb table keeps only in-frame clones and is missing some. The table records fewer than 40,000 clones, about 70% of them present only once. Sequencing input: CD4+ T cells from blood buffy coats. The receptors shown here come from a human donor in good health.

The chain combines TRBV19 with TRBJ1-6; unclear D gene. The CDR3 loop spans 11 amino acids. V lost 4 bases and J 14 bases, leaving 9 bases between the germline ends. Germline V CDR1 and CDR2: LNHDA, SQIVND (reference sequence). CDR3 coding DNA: TGTGCCAGTAGTACGGATGGCACCCTCCACTTT. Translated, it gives CASSTDGTLHF.

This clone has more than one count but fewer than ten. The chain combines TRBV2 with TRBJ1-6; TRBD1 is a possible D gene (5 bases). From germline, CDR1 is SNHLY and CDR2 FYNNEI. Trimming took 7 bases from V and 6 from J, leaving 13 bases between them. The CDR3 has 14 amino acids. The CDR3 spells CASNPGPSNSPLHF. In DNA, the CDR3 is TGTGCCAGCAACCCGGGACCGAGTAATTCACCCCTCCACTTT.

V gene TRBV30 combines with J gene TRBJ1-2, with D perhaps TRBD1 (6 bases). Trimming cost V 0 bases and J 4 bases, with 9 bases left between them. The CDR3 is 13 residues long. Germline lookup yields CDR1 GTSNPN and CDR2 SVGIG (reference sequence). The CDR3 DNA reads TGTGCCTGGAGTGTGGACAGCGGCTATGGCTACACCTTC. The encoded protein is CAWSVDSGYGYTF.

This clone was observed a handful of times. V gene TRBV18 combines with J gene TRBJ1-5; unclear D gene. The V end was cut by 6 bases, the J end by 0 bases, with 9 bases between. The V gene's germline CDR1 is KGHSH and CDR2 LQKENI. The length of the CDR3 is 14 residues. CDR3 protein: CASSLEPSNQPQHF. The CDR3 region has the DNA TGTGCCAGCTCCCTAGAACCTAGCAATCAGCCCCAGCATTTT.

The CDR3, as DNA: TGTGCCAGCAGCGGACACCCGGGACAGGTGAACACTGAAGCTTTCTTT. It yields the protein CASSGHPGQVNTEAFF. The V call is TRBV6-6, the J call TRBJ1-1, with TRBD1 identical over 8 bases. This CDR3 has 16 amino acids. V trimming: 6 bases; J trimming: 0 bases; junction bases outside the gene matches: 9. CDR1 and CDR2 (germline): MNHNY, SVGAGI (reference sequence).

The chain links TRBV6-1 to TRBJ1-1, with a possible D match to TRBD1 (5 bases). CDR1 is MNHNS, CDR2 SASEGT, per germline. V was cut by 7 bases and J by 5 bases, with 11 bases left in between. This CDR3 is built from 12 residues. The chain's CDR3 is CASKVGETEAFF. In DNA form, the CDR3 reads TGTGCCAGCAAGGTGGGGGAAACTGAAGCTTTCTTT.

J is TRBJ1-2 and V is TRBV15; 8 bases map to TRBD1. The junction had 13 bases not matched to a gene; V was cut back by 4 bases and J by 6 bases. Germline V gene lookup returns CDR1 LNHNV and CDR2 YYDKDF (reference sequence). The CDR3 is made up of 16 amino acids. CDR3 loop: CATSIQRTGRGDGYTF. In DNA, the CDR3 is TGTGCCACCAGCATACAGCGGACAGGGCGGGGGGATGGCTACACCTTC.

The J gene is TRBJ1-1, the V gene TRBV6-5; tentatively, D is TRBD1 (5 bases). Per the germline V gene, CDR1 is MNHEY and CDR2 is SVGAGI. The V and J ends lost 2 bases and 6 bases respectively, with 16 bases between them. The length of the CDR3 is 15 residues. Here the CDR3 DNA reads TGTGCCAGCAGTTACCGGACCGGGGCCGGGGCTGAAGCTTTCTTT. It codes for CASSYRTGAGAEAFF.

CDR3: CASAGQWSTEAFF. The CDR3 nucleotides are TGTGCCTCAGCGGGACAGTGGAGCACTGAAGCTTTCTTT. This sequence joins TRBV30 and TRBJ1-1, with 7 bases identical to TRBD1. The CDR3 length is 13 residues. Trimming cost V 7 bases and J 4 bases; bases outside gene matches: 9. Germline CDR1 reads GTSNPN; CDR2 reads SVGIG (reference sequence).